This entry lists 7 T cell receptor beta chains sequenced from one sample in a study of blood T cell repertoires in COVID-19. Method: immunoSEQ multiplex PCR; TCRdb's copy keeps in-frame clones and lacks some. The sample has about 190,000 clones; less than 85% are singletons. The source material was peripheral blood. These receptors originate from a woman aged 45-65 years with acute or convalescent COVID-19.

V is TRBV28 and J is TRBJ2-1; the D is unclear. The CDR3 runs to 14 residues. Germline CDR1 is MDHEN and CDR2 is SYDVKM. The V and J ends lost 6 bases and 7 bases respectively, with 16 bases between them. The CDR3 DNA follows: TGTGCCAGCAGGGTAGATCGGGTGCGGAATGAGCAGTTCTTC. It encodes CASRVDRVRNEQFF.

J is TRBJ2-1 and V is TRBV11-2, with 7 bases identical to TRBD1. The CDR3 totals 17 residues. J gave up 0 bases and V 3 bases, and 8 bases lay outside the gene matches. From germline, CDR1 is SGHAT and CDR2 FQNNGV. CDR3: CASSLGTVSSSYNEQFF. The DNA of the CDR3 is TGTGCCAGCAGCTTGGGGACAGTTTCCAGCTCCTACAATGAGCAGTTCTTC.

The rearrangement links TRBV28 to TRBJ2-7; D gene ambiguous. V lost 1 base to trimming and J lost 2 bases, with 6 bases between them. Germline CDR1 reads MDHEN; CDR2 reads SYDVKM. This CDR3 is built from 13 residues. The CDR3 here is CASSLFDTYEQYF. In DNA form, the CDR3 reads TGTGCCAGCAGTTTATTCGACACCTACGAGCAGTACTTC.

This chain joins TRBV11-2 and TRBJ1-6; D gene ambiguous. V shed 5 bases and J shed 2 bases, with 7 bases lying between them. Germline loops: CDR1 SGHAT, CDR2 FQNNGV. The CDR3 is 14 residues long. The CDR3 region is CASSGRAYNSPLHF. The CDR3 coding sequence is TGTGCCAGCAGCGGGAGGGCCTATAATTCACCCCTCCACTTT.

This clone was detected a few times. The genes are TRBV4-1 and TRBJ2-7, with 7 bases matching TRBD1. After removal of 5 bases from V and 2 bases from J, the junction contained 6 bases not matched to a gene. This CDR3 has 14 residues. The germline V gene has CDR1 MGHRA and CDR2 YSYEKL. CDR3 region: CASSYGTETYEQYF. DNA for the CDR3: TGCGCCAGCAGCTACGGGACAGAGACCTACGAGCAGTACTTC.

This clone was seen a single time. The chain uses TRBV29-1 and TRBJ2-2; perhaps TRBD2 as D (5 bases). Germline lookup yields CDR1 SQVTM and CDR2 ANQGSEA. This CDR3 has 17 amino acids. Trimming removed 0 bases at V and 5 bases at J, with 19 bases between. The CDR3 here is CSVEDTRTGGWTGELFF. The DNA of the CDR3 is TGCAGCGTTGAAGATACACGGACTGGTGGATGGACCGGGGAGCTGTTTTTT.

The rearrangement uses TRBV9 and TRBJ2-3; no reliable D call. CDR3 length: 13 amino acids. The germline CDR1 and CDR2 sequences are SGDLS and YYNGEE. The V gene lost 3 bases and the J gene lost 1 base, with 6 bases spanning the gap. The CDR3 DNA is TGTGCCAGCAGCGCCCTAGGCACAGATACGCAGTATTTT. Translating it yields CASSALGTDTQYF.